This TCR beta chain was obtained from a study of shared clonotypes between healthy human individuals. Findings and limits, study-wide: Sequencing depth was expected to affect clonotype sharing among donors. With few donors, the genetic and exposure-history diversity represented was limited.

V lost 6 bases and J 3 bases, leaving 15 bases between the germline ends. The CDR3 runs 15 residues. CDR1 and CDR2 from the germline V gene are MNHEY and SVGAGI. Assay runs were performed at deep level. TCRdb's table, derived via immunoSEQ multiplex PCR, lists solely in-frame clones and lacks some. This sample yields approximately 1.4 million clones, of which under 99% are seen a single time; roughly 0.42% belongs to the top ten. On this clone itself: Its antigen is unidentified.

The V gene is TRBV6-5, the J gene TRBJ1-5, with D perhaps TRBD1 (6 bases). The sequenced material came from naive CD4+ T cells sorted from blood. As for subset: CD45RA+ positively selected. The sequence came from a man aged 25 to 40 in good health. Written as DNA, the CDR3 is TGTGCCAGCAGACCCTCCGGGACAAACAATCAGCCCCAGCATTTT. Its translation: CASRPSGTNNQPQHF.